One sample yielded the 22 T cell receptor beta chains listed below, sequenced in a study of tumor and adjacent non-tumor tissue in lung cancer. The library came from three nested PCR rounds adapted from ARM-PCR protocols. TCRdb reprocessed the multiplex PCR reads via MiXCR and lists one record per CDR3 protein. The table includes some 95,000 distinct CDR3 sequences, 80% detected once. No cell sorting was done before RNA was extracted from the tissue. Distant lung tissue was collected more than 3 cm away from the tumor edge. Material: distant non-tumor lung tissue. These receptors all come from a man in his 60s with small cell lung cancer.

In regard to this clonotype: A much larger clone differs from this one at a single base, so this may be a read error. CDR3 nucleotide sequence: TGCGCCAGCAGCTTGGAAGGCACAGATATGCAGTATTTT. It yields the protein CASSLEGTDMQYF. The chain carries TRBV5-1 and TRBJ2-3, with D unclear. Germline V gene lookup returns CDR1 SGHRS and CDR2 YFSETQ. The CDR3 loop spans 13 amino acids.

Remarks on this clonotype: Given the absence of the conserved phenylalanine or tryptophan at the CDR3 end, a read error is likely. This chain uses TRBV4-2 with TRBJ2-2; weak D call: TRBD2 (6 bases). The CDR3 sequence is 16 residues long. CDR1 is LGHNA and CDR2 is YNFKEQ in the germline V gene. CDR3 sequence: CANSQDLRTNTGGLFL. Here the CDR3 DNA reads TGTGCCAACAGCCAAGATCTGAGGACCAACACCGGGGGGCTGTTTCTT.

This clonotype turned up a few times. A clone one base away is much larger, so this may be a read error. This CDR3 fails to terminate in the conserved phenylalanine or tryptophan, so it likely reflects a read error. The V call is TRBV6-2 or TRBV6-3, the J call TRBJ1-1; TRBD1 might be the D (6 bases). Trimming took off 6 bases at V and 5 bases at J, with 10 bases between the two ends. This CDR3 has 12 residues. The V gene's germline CDR1 is MNHEY and CDR2 SVGEGT. CDR3 coding DNA: TGTGCCAGCAGACAGGGTGGGACTGAAGCTTTCTCT. It encodes CASRQGGTEAFS.

The chain carries TRBV25-1 and TRBJ2-3, with TRBD2 matching 7 bases. CDR1 is MGHDK and CDR2 is SYGVNS in the germline V gene. V lost 1 base and J lost 3; bases outside the gene matches: 7. The CDR3 runs 16 residues. The CDR3 nucleotides are TGTGCCAGCAGTGAATTGGGGGGGACGCGGACAGATACGCAGTATTTT. Its translation: CASSELGGTRTDTQYF.

Regarding this clonotype: No conserved phenylalanine or tryptophan is present at the end of the CDR3, so a read error is the likely explanation. The V and J genes are TRBV11-2 and TRBJ1-1; no reliable D call. The CDR3 has 15 amino acids. CDR1 and CDR2 (germline): SGHAT, FQNNGV. DNA for the CDR3: TGTACCATCAGCTTAGCAGCAGGAATGAACACTGAAGCTTTCTAT. Translating it yields CTISLAAGMNTEAFY.

With respect to this clonotype: A much larger clone lies a single base off, so this may be a read error. The chain uses TRBV20-1 and TRBJ2-7; a weak D match, TRBD2 (5 bases). CDR1 and CDR2 (germline): DFQATT, SNEGSKA (reference sequence). The length of the CDR3 is 12 residues. The CDR3 DNA sequence: TGCAGTACTAGTGAGGTTTCCTACGAGCAGTACTTC. This translates into CSTSEVSYEQYF.

V usage is TRBV6-1 and J usage is TRBJ1-1; possible D gene TRBD1, 6 bases. The CDR3 has 14 residues. The V end lost 7 bases, the J end lost 7 bases, and 19 bases lay between the germline ends. Germline V CDR1 and CDR2: MNHNS, SASEGT. CDR3 DNA: TGTGCCAGCACACGAGGCGGACAGAATATTGAAGCTTTCTTT. It codes for CASTRGGQNIEAFF.

This clonotype was detected only once. This sequence joins TRBV11-2 and TRBJ1-1; D is uncertain. In germline, CDR1 is SGHAT, CDR2 FQNNGV. Trimming pared 5 bases from V and 2 bases from J, leaving 15 bases between. This CDR3 has 15 amino acids. The CDR3 loop is CASSGVSALNTEAFF. CDR3 bases: TGTGCCAGCAGCGGGGTTTCTGCACTCAACACTGAAGCTTTCTTT.

This chain joins TRBV29-1 and TRBJ1-2, with a tentative D call TRBD1 (5 bases). V lost 4 bases and J lost 6, with 15 bases in between. Germline V CDR1 and CDR2: SQVTM, ANQGSEA. The CDR3 runs to 13 residues. CDR3 coding DNA: TGCAGCGTTGTAAAGGACACGGTTAATGGCTACACCTTC. Translation: CSVVKDTVNGYTF.

Of note for this clonotype: A read error may produce the germline difference seen at one junction end. This chain joins TRBV12-3 or TRBV12-4 and TRBJ2-1; 11 nucleotides align to TRBD2. There are 15 residues in the CDR3. The CDR3 DNA sequence: TGTGCCAGCAGCCGCACTAGCGGGAGTCACAATGAGCAGCTTTTC. This gives the protein CASSRTSGSHNEQLF.

The DNA for the CDR3 is TGTGCCAGCAGTTTAGAGCAACAGGGAACCTACGAGCAGTTCTTC. Its protein is CASSLEQQGTYEQFF. The rearrangement links TRBV28 to TRBJ2-1, with D perhaps matching TRBD1 (6 bases). The germline gives CDR1 MDHEN, CDR2 SYDVKM. The CDR3 is 15 residues long. Trimming stripped 2 bases from V and 10 bases from J, with 18 bases between. The whole variable domain, remainder taken from reference TRBV28 and TRBJ2-1, is DVKVTQSSRYLVKRTGEKVFLECVQDMDHENMFWYRQDPGLGLRLIYFSYDVKMKEKGDIPEGYSVSREKKERFSLILESASTNQTSMYLCASSLEQQGTYEQFFGPGTRLTVL.

As to this clonotype: A single base separates this from a much larger clone, so it may be a read error. The genes are TRBV28 and TRBJ1-1, with D perhaps TRBD1 (5 bases). Germline CDR1 MDHEN, CDR2 SYDVKM. The CDR3 is 14 residues long. The CDR3 DNA reads as TGTGCCAGCACAGAAGGGGCGGTGAACACTGAAGTTTTCTTT. Protein sequence: CASTEGAVNTEVFF.

The chain employs TRBV6-1 and TRBJ1-6, with a weak D call TRBD1 (6 bases). The germline gives CDR1 MNHNS, CDR2 SASEGT. Trimming pared 8 bases from V and 3 bases from J, leaving 14 bases between. The CDR3 has 15 residues. The CDR3 region is CASWGTDSYNSPLHF. The CDR3 nucleotides read TGTGCCAGCTGGGGGACGGACAGCTATAATTCACCCCTCCACTTT.

Comments on this clonotype: At one boundary the junction diverges from the germline segment, which might be a read error. The V gene is TRBV20-1, the J gene TRBJ2-5, with D unresolved. CDR1 is DFQATT, CDR2 SNEGSKA, per germline (reference sequence). The CDR3 sequence is 18 residues long. CDR3 sequence: CSARVGFGKGLKQEAQYF. CDR3 coding DNA: TGCAGTGCTAGAGTGGGGTTTGGTAAAGGCCTGAAACAAGAGGCCCAATACTTC.

The gene calls are TRBV15 and TRBJ2-1; 10 bases map to TRBD1. Germline values: CDR1 LNHNV, CDR2 YYDKDF (reference sequence). CDR3 size: 15 residues. With 2 bases clipped from V and 11 bases from J, the junction kept 9 bases outside the gene matches. The CDR3 is CATSRPGQGTSKQFF. The CDR3 bases are TGTGCCACCAGCAGACCGGGACAGGGGACATCTAAGCAGTTCTTC.

Concerning this clonotype: Here the CDR3 omits its conserved ending phenylalanine or tryptophan, so a read error is the likely source. This chain connects TRBV2 to TRBJ1-5, with D tentatively TRBD1 (5 bases). The V and J ends lost 5 bases and 4 bases respectively, with 21 bases between them. The CDR3 covers 17 residues. Germline loops: CDR1 SNHLY, CDR2 FYNNEI. CDR3 in amino acids: CASSKRRGSGGNQPQHC. The CDR3 DNA sequence: TGTGCCAGCAGTAAACGGAGGGGTTCAGGCGGGAATCAGCCCCAGCATTGT.

Concerning this clonotype: One end of the junction fails to match germline, which may point to a read error. The chain joins TRBV10-3 to TRBJ2-1; D remains unclear. Germline loops: CDR1 ENHRY, CDR2 SYGVKD. The CDR3 is made up of 16 amino acids. The CDR3 DNA reads as TGTGCCATCAGTCCTCATGGCCTCGGTAACTACAATGAACAGTGCTTC. Amino acids: CAISPHGLGNYNEQCF.

Remarks on this clonotype: Relative to the germline gene, one junction end is altered; a read error may explain this. The rearrangement uses TRBV12-3 or TRBV12-4 and TRBJ2-3, with 7 bases aligning to TRBD2. This CDR3 spans 16 amino acids. CDR3 coding DNA: TGTGCCAGCAGGTTAGGGGACTATAGCTACACAGATACGCAGTATTTT. It encodes CASRLGDYSYTDTQYF.

Remarks on this clonotype: Its ends do not fully match the called genes, so a read error is possible. The J gene is TRBJ2-5, the V gene TRBV14; no firm D call. In germline, CDR1 is SGHDN, CDR2 FVKESK. The CDR3 loop spans 16 amino acids. The chain's CDR3 is CAGSQDRGTWWETQYF. DNA of the CDR3: TGTGCCGGCAGCCAAGACCGAGGCACATGGTGGGAGACCCAGTACTTC.

This chain joins TRBV6-8 and TRBJ2-1; 7 bases line up with TRBD1. This CDR3 is built from 12 residues. CDR1 and CDR2 (germline): MNHGY, SAAAGT. The V and J ends lost 8 bases and 13 bases, in that order; junction bases with no gene match: 11. In DNA, the CDR3 is TGTGCCAGCCGGACAGGAGTTCACGATCAGTTCTTC. Its protein is CASRTGVHDQFF.

Turning to this clonotype: A read error may be the cause here, since a much bigger clone is one base away. The rearrangement links TRBV20-1 to TRBJ2-5, with 8 positions matching TRBD1. Germline V lookup: CDR1 DFQATT, CDR2 SNEGSKA (reference sequence). The CDR3 has 16 residues. J was trimmed by 4 bases and V by 6 bases; bases with no gene match: 16. DNA for the CDR3: TGCAGTGCATTCTGGACAGGGTCATCGGTCTTAGAGACCCAGTACTTC. This sequence encodes CSAFWTGSSVLETQYF.

In its sample, this clonotype was seen many times. The chain links TRBV24-1 to TRBJ1-1; 11 bases align to TRBD1. After removal of 7 bases from V and 6 bases from J, the junction contained 6 bases not matched to a gene. CDR3 length: 14 residues. Germline V lookup: CDR1 KGHDR, CDR2 SFDVKD. The CDR3 DNA reads as TGTGCCACCAGGCGGACAGGGGGCAAAGCTGAAGCTTTCTTT. It codes for CATRRTGGKAEAFF.